Each of the 18 T cell receptor beta chains below was sequenced from the same sample in a study of CD8 T cells in Susac syndrome. cDNA came from roughly 0.53 to 1 ug RNA primed by random hexamers. MiXCR was run by TCRdb on the immunoSEQ multiplex PCR reads, yielding one entry per CDR3 protein. The table has approximately 160,000 distinct CDR3 sequences, approximately 93% seen once. The sample was CD4+ T cells from PBMCs. These receptors were obtained from a human donor with multiple sclerosis.

The rearrangement joins TRBV10-3 to TRBJ2-1; no definite D call. CDR1 is ENHRY and CDR2 is SYGVKD in the germline V gene. The CDR3 consists of 15 residues. V was clipped by 7 bases and J by 1 base, with 14 bases between them. The CDR3 DNA follows: TGTGCCATCACCAGTTTGAGTGGATCCTACAATGAGCAGTTCTTC. Amino acids: CAITSLSGSYNEQFF.

The chain employs TRBV5-1 and TRBJ1-1; D is uncertain. V dropped 5 bases and J dropped 0 bases, with 8 bases sitting between them. Germline CDR1 and CDR2: SGHRS and YFSETQ. The CDR3 contains 13 residues. CDR3 DNA sequence: TGCGCCAGCAGTAAGGGAGTGAACACTGAAGCTTTCTTT. Encoded protein: CASSKGVNTEAFF.

The J gene is TRBJ1-1, the V gene TRBV25-1; 8 bases align to TRBD1. The CDR3 has 13 residues. Germline V gene lookup returns CDR1 MGHDK and CDR2 SYGVNS. The trim removed 4 bases at V and 4 bases at J, leaving 2 bases unmatched. The CDR3: CASSATGGTEAFF. In nucleotides, the CDR3 is TGTGCCAGCAGTGCCACAGGGGGCACTGAAGCTTTCTTT.

The chain combines TRBV5-1 with TRBJ2-1; D remains unclear. V lost 0 bases to trimming and J lost 4 bases, with 5 bases between them. The germline V gene has CDR1 SGHRS and CDR2 YFSETQ. The CDR3 extends over 13 amino acids. CDR3: CASSLARYNEQFF. The CDR3 coding sequence is TGCGCCAGCAGCTTGGCCCGTTACAATGAGCAGTTCTTC.

The chain carries TRBV25-1 and TRBJ2-3; the D is unclear. V lost 4 bases and J lost 0, with 5 bases in between. The CDR3 loop spans 13 amino acids. Germline CDR1 reads MGHDK; CDR2 reads SYGVNS. CDR3 sequence: CASSGVSTDTQYF. The CDR3 DNA follows: TGTGCCAGCAGTGGGGTTAGCACAGATACGCAGTATTTT. Full variable domain (outside the CDR3, taken from reference TRBV25-1 and TRBJ2-3): EADIYQTPRYLVIGTGKKITLECSQTMGHDKMYWYQQDPGMELHLIHYSYGVNSTEKGDLSSESTVSRIRTEHFPLTLESARPSHTSQYLCASSGVSTDTQYFGPGTRLTVL.

The chain uses TRBV25-1 and TRBJ2-7, with D possibly being TRBD1 or TRBD2 (5 bases each). Germline V gene lookup returns CDR1 MGHDK and CDR2 SYGVNS. The CDR3 runs to 15 residues. V was pared by 3 bases and J by 2 bases, with 14 bases between. The CDR3 DNA reads as TGTGCCAGCAGTGATCCCGGGACGGGAACCTACGAGCAGTACTTC. Residues: CASSDPGTGTYEQYF.

The rearrangement links TRBV12-3 or TRBV12-4 to TRBJ2-1; D call uncertain. Trimming pared 1 base from V and 5 bases from J, leaving 12 bases between. The CDR3 extends over 15 amino acids. The CDR3 sequence: CASSLDSQVNNEQFF. The CDR3 coding sequence is TGTGCCAGCAGTTTAGACAGTCAGGTAAACAATGAGCAGTTCTTC.

This chain connects TRBV28 to TRBJ1-2, with 7 bases matching TRBD1. This CDR3 has 16 residues. Germline trimming cut 4 bases from V and 4 bases from J; bases unmatched to any gene: 12. Germline CDR1 reads MDHEN; CDR2 reads SYDVKM. The CDR3 region has the DNA TGTGCCAGCAGTTCCTCCAGGGGGGGATCTATCTATGGCTACACCTTC. It codes for CASSSSRGGSIYGYTF.

This chain joins TRBV29-1 and TRBJ1-5; D call uncertain. Germline lookup yields CDR1 SQVTM and CDR2 ANQGSEA. Deletions cut 8 bases from V and 2 bases from J, with 16 bases between. The CDR3 contains 14 residues. The CDR3 nucleotides read TGCAGCCCGACGACTGCTAGGGGCAATCAGCCCCAGCATTTT. Encoded protein: CSPTTARGNQPQHF.

The V gene is TRBV3-1, the J gene TRBJ1-3, with D perhaps matching TRBD1 (6 bases). Germline V gene lookup returns CDR1 LGHDT and CDR2 YNNKEL (reference sequence). The V and J ends lost 2 bases and 7 bases respectively, with 12 bases between them. There are 14 residues in the CDR3. CDR3 residues: CASSQQGTGNTIYF. The CDR3 bases are TGTGCCAGCAGCCAACAGGGGACGGGGAACACCATATATTTT.

The chain is built from TRBV20-1 and TRBJ2-7; no definite D call. This CDR3 has 11 amino acids. V was cut by 5 bases and J by 4 bases, with 9 bases left in between. Germline CDR1 and CDR2: DFQATT and SNEGSKA (reference sequence). The CDR3 DNA reads TGCAGTGCTGGGGATTCTTACGAGCAGTACTTC. It is translated as CSAGDSYEQYF.

V and J are TRBV9 and TRBJ2-5; 11 bases are shared with TRBD1. The CDR3 has 16 residues. Germline loops: CDR1 SGDLS, CDR2 YYNGEE. V shed 0 bases, J shed 1 base, and the junction held 2 bases outside the gene matches. The CDR3 loop is CASSVGTGGAQETQYF. The CDR3 DNA follows: TGTGCCAGCAGCGTAGGGACAGGGGGCGCCCAAGAGACCCAGTACTTC. Complete variable domain (other parts from reference TRBV9 and TRBJ2-5): DSGVTQTPKHLITATGQRVTLRCSPRSGDLSVYWYQQSLDQGLQFLIQYYNGEERAKGNILERFSAQQFPDLHSELNLSSLELGDSALYFCASSVGTGGAQETQYFGPGTRLLVL.

This chain joins TRBV16 and TRBJ2-1, with D possibly being TRBD2 (6 bases). The CDR3 is 14 residues long. CDR1 is KGHSY, CDR2 FQNENV, per germline. V shed 0 bases and J shed 8 bases, with 11 bases lying between them. CDR3 residues: CASSQSGRGYEQFF. Written as DNA, the CDR3 is TGTGCCAGCAGCCAATCGGGGCGGGGATATGAGCAGTTCTTC.

The chain carries TRBV28 and TRBJ2-7, with TRBD1 matching over 9 bases. V gave up 6 bases and J gave up 3 bases; unmatched junction bases: 6. Germline CDR1 reads MDHEN; CDR2 reads SYDVKM. The CDR3 has 14 residues. The CDR3 bases are TGTGCCAGCAGAGGACAGGGGTGGGTCTACGAGCAGTACTTC. Amino acids: CASRGQGWVYEQYF.

The V and J genes are TRBV7-9 and TRBJ2-7; no clear D gene. V lost 5 bases and J lost 4, with 18 bases in between. This CDR3 spans 15 amino acids. The germline V gene encodes CDR1 SEHNR and CDR2 FQNEAQ (reference sequence). Here the CDR3 reads CASSRTAVVRYEQYF. The CDR3 region has the DNA TGTGCCAGCAGCCGCACCGCGGTCGTTAGGTACGAGCAGTACTTC.

The chain is built from TRBV19 and TRBJ1-5; no reliable D call. Germline V gene sequence: CDR1 LNHDA, CDR2 SQIVND (reference sequence). The ends were cut back, 3 bases at V and 9 bases at J, with 18 bases in the middle. This CDR3 is built from 15 residues. The CDR3 DNA is TGTGCCAGTAGTATCAGCACCGGGGTCCCGGGGCCCCAGCATTTT. This sequence encodes CASSISTGVPGPQHF.

This chain connects TRBV2 to TRBJ1-1, with D tentatively TRBD1 (5 bases). This CDR3 is built from 13 residues. V was trimmed by 6 bases and J by 4 bases, leaving 12 bases between them. From germline, CDR1 is SNHLY and CDR2 FYNNEI. The CDR3 sequence: CASRGGTLTEAFF. CDR3 bases: TGTGCCAGCAGGGGGGGGACTCTCACTGAAGCTTTCTTT.

The chain links TRBV20-1 to TRBJ1-4; D uncertain. The V end was cut by 7 bases, the J end by 8 bases, with 11 bases between. This CDR3 contains 11 residues. Germline values: CDR1 DFQATT, CDR2 SNEGSKA (reference sequence). The CDR3 DNA sequence: TGCAGTGTGGCAGGTGGGGAAAAACTGTTTTTT. This gives the protein CSVAGGEKLFF.